What follows is one TCR beta chain and its context. Its antigen remains unknown. Based on a CD8+CD4-CCR7+CD45RA+ profile, naive CD8 T cells were sorted. This sample was included in a study of molecular identifiers for immune sequencing clone quantification. Findings and limits, study-wide: The sizes of highly expanded clones could be underestimated when identical TCR molecules share a barcode. A single cell's spiked Jurkat TCR RNA was reportedly detectable among more than 950,000 naive cells.

Previously reported methods and listed TCR primers produced the bulk TCR libraries. Each CDR3 protein is one row after TCRdb ran MiXCR on the PCR reads. The sample lists approximately 550,000 distinct CDR3 sequences, around 23% seen once, with around 0.78% in the top ten. CDR3 size: 14 residues. With 2 bases removed from V and 3 bases from J, the gap between germline ends came to 11 bases. Germline-derived CDR1 and CDR2 are SEHNR and FQNEAQ (reference sequence). This receptor was obtained from a human donor in good health. Some libraries in this study had Jurkat cell RNA spiked in. Sequencing was done on a sample of naive CD8+ T cells from blood, with Jurkat cell RNA spiked in. Specified subset: FACS-sorted CD8+CD4-CCR7+CD45RA+ naive T cells. The J gene is TRBJ2-7, the V gene TRBV7-9; no firm D call. The chain's CDR3 is CASSLSGGFYEQYF. CDR3 DNA: TGTGCCAGCAGCTTAAGTGGCGGATTCTACGAGCAGTACTTC.